This section outlines one TCR beta chain sequence together with its context. V lost 1 base and J lost 4; bases outside the gene matches: 4. The CDR3 totals 15 residues. In germline, CDR1 is MGHRA, CDR2 YSYEKL. In TCRdb, the 5' RACE reads were re-called with MiXCR into one record per CDR3 protein. The sample has 53,000 or so distinct CDR3 sequences; over 20% are singletons. The V call is TRBV4-1, the J call TRBJ2-7; the match to TRBD2 covers 10 bases. The TCR comes from a female donor with breast cancer. Sequenced sample: tumor-infiltrating naive CD4+ T cells sorted from the breast tumor. Subset: naive CD4+ T cells, CD4+CD45RA+CD25-. Here the CDR3 DNA reads TGCGCCAGCAGCCAAGGGGGACTAGCGATGTACGAGCAGTACTTC. Protein product: CASSQGGLAMYEQYF.